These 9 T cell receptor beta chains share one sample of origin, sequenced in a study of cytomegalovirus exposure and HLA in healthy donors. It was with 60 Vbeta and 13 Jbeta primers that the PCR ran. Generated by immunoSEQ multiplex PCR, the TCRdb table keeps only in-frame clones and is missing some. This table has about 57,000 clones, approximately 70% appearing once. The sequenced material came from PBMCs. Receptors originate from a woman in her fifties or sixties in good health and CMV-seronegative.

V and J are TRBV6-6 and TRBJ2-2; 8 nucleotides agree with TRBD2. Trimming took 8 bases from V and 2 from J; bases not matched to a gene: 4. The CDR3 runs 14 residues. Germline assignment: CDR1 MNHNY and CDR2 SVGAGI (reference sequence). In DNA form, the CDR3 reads TGTGCCAGCCAACGGGGGGGAAACACCGGGGAGCTGTTTTTT. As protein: CASQRGGNTGELFF.

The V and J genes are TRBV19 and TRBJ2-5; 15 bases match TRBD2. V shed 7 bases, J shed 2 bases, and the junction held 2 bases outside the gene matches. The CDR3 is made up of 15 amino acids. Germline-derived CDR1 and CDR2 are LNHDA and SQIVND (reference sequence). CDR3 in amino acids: CASNGLAGGQETQYF. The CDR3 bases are TGTGCCAGTAACGGACTAGCGGGAGGGCAAGAGACCCAGTACTTC.

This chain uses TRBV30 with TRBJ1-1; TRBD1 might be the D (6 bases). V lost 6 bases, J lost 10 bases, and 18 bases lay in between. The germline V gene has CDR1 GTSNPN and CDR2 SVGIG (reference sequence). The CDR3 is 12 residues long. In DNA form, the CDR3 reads TGTGCCTGTCCCGACACGACAGGTCCAGCTTTCTTT. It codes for CACPDTTGPAFF.

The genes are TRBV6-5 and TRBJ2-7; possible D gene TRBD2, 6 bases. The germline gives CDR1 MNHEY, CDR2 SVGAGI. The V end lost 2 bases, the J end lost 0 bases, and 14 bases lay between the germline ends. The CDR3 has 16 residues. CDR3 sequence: CASSYTARGGSYEQYF. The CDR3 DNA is TGTGCCAGCAGTTACACCGCGCGGGGTGGCTCCTACGAGCAGTACTTC.

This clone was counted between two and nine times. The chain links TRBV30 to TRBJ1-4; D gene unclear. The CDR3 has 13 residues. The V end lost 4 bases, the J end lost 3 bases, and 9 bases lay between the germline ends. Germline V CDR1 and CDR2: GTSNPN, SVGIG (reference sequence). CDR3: CAWNLQPNEKLFF. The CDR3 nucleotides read TGTGCCTGGAACCTACAGCCTAATGAAAAACTGTTTTTT.

The CDR3 region has the DNA TGTGCCAGCAGCGTAGACCCCCCGCAACTGGGGGCCGACTATGGCTACACCTTC. It translates to CASSVDPPQLGADYGYTF. The genes are TRBV9 and TRBJ1-2, with D maybe TRBD1 (6 bases). The CDR3 has 18 residues. Germline lookup yields CDR1 SGDLS and CDR2 YYNGEE. V was trimmed by 0 bases and J by 3 bases, leaving 21 bases between them.

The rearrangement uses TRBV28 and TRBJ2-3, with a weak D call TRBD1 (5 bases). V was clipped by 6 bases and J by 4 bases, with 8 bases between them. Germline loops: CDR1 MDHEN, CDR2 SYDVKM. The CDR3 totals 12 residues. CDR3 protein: CASSQQADTQYF. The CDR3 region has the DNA TGTGCCAGCAGCCAACAGGCAGATACGCAGTATTTT.

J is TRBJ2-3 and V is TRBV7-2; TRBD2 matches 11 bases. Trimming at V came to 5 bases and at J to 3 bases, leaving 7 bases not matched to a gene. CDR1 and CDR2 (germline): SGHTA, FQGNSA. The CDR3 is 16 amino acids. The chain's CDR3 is CASSPLAGGGTDTQYF. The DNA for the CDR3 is TGTGCCAGCAGCCCCCTAGCGGGGGGCGGAACAGATACGCAGTATTTT.

The CDR3 loop is CASRYDRGPSTDTQYF. Written as DNA, the CDR3 is TGTGCCAGCAGATATGACAGGGGACCCTCCACAGATACGCAGTATTTT. V and J are TRBV5-8 and TRBJ2-3; 8 positions agree with TRBD1. V trimming: 5 bases; J trimming: 2 bases; junction bases outside the gene matches: 10. The CDR3 sequence is 16 residues long. From germline, CDR1 is SGHTS and CDR2 YDEGEE. The whole variable domain, filled in from reference TRBV5-8 and TRBJ2-3, reads EAGVTQSPTHLIKTRGQQATLRCSPISGHTSVYWYQQALGLGLQFLLWYDEGEERNRGNFPPRFSGRQFPNYSSELNVNALELEDSALYLCASRYDRGPSTDTQYFGPGTRLTVL.